Listed below are T cell receptor beta chains from one sample, sequenced in a study of post-analysis software for immune sequencing data. TCRdb re-derived calls from the PCR reads in MiXCR, one entry per CDR3 protein. The table has about 540,000 distinct CDR3 sequences, 30% to 40% seen once. Sequences were obtained from blood. Source of these receptors: a girl aged 2-17 years with multiple sclerosis. The CDR3 runs from the conserved cysteine through the conserved F or W. D genes are given only for firm matches. The size of a clone is reported for some rows only, either as once, few or many, or as a class for expanded clones.

v_gene: TRBV7-3; abundance: -; j_gene: TRBJ2-2; d_gene: -; CDR3aa: CASSLTGSDLTGELFF; CDR3nt: TGTGCCAGCAGCTTAACCGGGTCCGACCTCACCGGGGAGCTGTTTTTT
v_gene: TRBV24-1; abundance: -; j_gene: TRBJ1-5; d_gene: -; CDR3aa: CATSDTRTDSNQPQHF; CDR3nt: TGTGCCACCAGTGATACCCGGACAGATAGCAATCAGCCCCAGCATTTT
v_gene: TRBV7-2; abundance: few; j_gene: TRBJ2-3; d_gene: TRBD2; CDR3aa: CASSPWTSGGGDTQYF; CDR3nt: TGTGCCAGCAGCCCATGGACTAGCGGGGGAGGGGATACGCAGTATTTT
v_gene: TRBV20-1; abundance: -; j_gene: TRBJ2-1; d_gene: -; CDR3aa: CSAPPVNEQFF; CDR3nt: TGCAGTGCTCCCCCCGTCAATGAGCAGTTCTTC
v_gene: TRBV6-6; abundance: few; j_gene: TRBJ1-2; d_gene: -; CDR3aa: CASSIERPAFYGYTF; CDR3nt: TGTGCCAGCAGTATCGAGCGGCCAGCTTTCTATGGCTACACCTTC
v_gene: TRBV25-1; abundance: -; j_gene: TRBJ2-1; d_gene: TRBD2; CDR3aa: CASSEPSGGAWEQFF; CDR3nt: TGTGCCAGCAGTGAACCTAGCGGGGGGGCATGGGAGCAGTTCTTC
v_gene: TRBV5-5; abundance: -; j_gene: TRBJ1-1; d_gene: TRBD1; CDR3aa: CASSLDPGGGYAEAFF; CDR3nt: TGTGCCAGCAGCTTGGATCCAGGGGGAGGATACGCTGAAGCTTTCTTT
v_gene: TRBV6-1; abundance: few; j_gene: TRBJ2-7; d_gene: -; CDR3aa: CASRKDSSPYEQYF; CDR3nt: TGTGCCAGCAGGAAGGACAGTTCACCCTACGAGCAGTACTTC
v_gene: TRBV7-9; abundance: -; j_gene: TRBJ1-4; d_gene: TRBD1; CDR3aa: CASSSAGTGYEKLFF; CDR3nt: TGTGCCAGCAGCTCCGCCGGGACAGGGTATGAAAAACTGTTTTTT
v_gene: TRBV12-3/TRBV12-4; abundance: -; j_gene: TRBJ2-3; d_gene: -; CDR3aa: CASSFVADTQYF; CDR3nt: TGTGCCAGCAGTTTTGTAGCAGATACGCAGTATTTT
v_gene: TRBV7-3; abundance: -; j_gene: TRBJ2-1; d_gene: TRBD2; CDR3aa: CASSATGTSIPQFF; CDR3nt: TGTGCCAGCAGCGCTACCGGGACTAGCATCCCCCAGTTCTTC
v_gene: TRBV12-3/TRBV12-4; abundance: once; j_gene: TRBJ2-3; d_gene: -; CDR3aa: CASSFSGFGTDTQYF; CDR3nt: TGTGCCAGCAGTTTTAGTGGCTTTGGGACAGATACGCAGTATTTT
v_gene: TRBV7-6; abundance: -; j_gene: TRBJ2-3; d_gene: -; CDR3aa: CASREGQSSTDTQYF; CDR3nt: TGTGCCAGCAGGGAAGGGCAGTCTAGCACAGATACGCAGTATTTT
v_gene: TRBV7-9; abundance: -; j_gene: TRBJ2-5; d_gene: -; CDR3aa: CASSLLGATKQETQYF; CDR3nt: TGTGCCAGCAGCCTATTGGGAGCGACTAAACAAGAGACCCAGTACTTC
v_gene: TRBV10-3; abundance: once; j_gene: TRBJ2-3; d_gene: TRBD2; CDR3aa: CAIRLAGGASTDTQYF; CDR3nt: TGTGCCATCAGGCTAGCGGGGGGGGCTAGCACAGATACGCAGTATTTT
v_gene: TRBV9; abundance: -; j_gene: TRBJ1-1; d_gene: TRBD1; CDR3aa: CASSVDPGQGAWTEAFF; CDR3nt: TGTGCCAGCAGCGTAGACCCCGGACAGGGGGCGTGGACTGAAGCTTTCTTT
v_gene: TRBV12-3/TRBV12-4; abundance: -; j_gene: TRBJ2-1; d_gene: TRBD1; CDR3aa: CASSFGQGRYNEQFF; CDR3nt: TGTGCCAGCAGTTTTGGACAGGGACGATACAATGAGCAGTTCTTC
v_gene: TRBV11-2; abundance: -; j_gene: TRBJ2-1; d_gene: -; CDR3aa: CASSLWASSVNEQFF; CDR3nt: TGTGCCAGCAGCTTATGGGCCTCTAGCGTCAATGAGCAGTTCTTC
v_gene: TRBV10-3; abundance: -; j_gene: TRBJ2-3; d_gene: TRBD2; CDR3aa: CAISVRAGGLTDTQYF; CDR3nt: TGTGCCATCAGTGTCCGGGCGGGGGGGCTAACAGATACGCAGTATTTT
v_gene: TRBV7-9; abundance: -; j_gene: TRBJ2-3; d_gene: -; CDR3aa: CASSLPVGRGPSTDTQYF; CDR3nt: TGTGCCAGCAGCTTGCCCGTTGGTCGGGGGCCAAGCACAGATACGCAGTATTTT
v_gene: TRBV20-1; abundance: -; j_gene: TRBJ1-2; d_gene: -; CDR3aa: CSARVSGPVYYGYTF; CDR3nt: TGCAGTGCTAGGGTGTCAGGACCGGTATACTATGGCTACACCTTC
v_gene: TRBV9; abundance: -; j_gene: TRBJ1-1; d_gene: TRBD1; CDR3aa: CASSKKQGLTEAFF; CDR3nt: TGTGCCAGCAGCAAAAAACAGGGGTTGACTGAAGCTTTCTTT
v_gene: TRBV11-2; abundance: many; j_gene: TRBJ1-2; d_gene: -; CDR3aa: CASSLSEGNYGYTF; CDR3nt: TGTGCCAGCAGCTTATCCGAGGGCAACTATGGCTACACCTTC
v_gene: TRBV12-3/TRBV12-4; abundance: -; j_gene: TRBJ1-2; d_gene: TRBD1; CDR3aa: CASSQTGRVGYTF; CDR3nt: TGTGCCAGCAGCCAGACAGGGCGGGTTGGCTACACCTTC
v_gene: TRBV6-5; abundance: few; j_gene: TRBJ1-1; d_gene: TRBD1; CDR3aa: CASTGTGGVPEAFF; CDR3nt: TGTGCCAGCACCGGGACAGGGGGCGTTCCTGAAGCTTTCTTT
v_gene: TRBV5-1; abundance: few; j_gene: TRBJ2-1; d_gene: TRBD2; CDR3aa: CASGSGLAGGRVYNEQFF; CDR3nt: TGCGCCAGCGGCTCCGGACTAGCGGGGGGGCGTGTATACAATGAGCAGTTCTTC
v_gene: TRBV5-1; abundance: -; j_gene: TRBJ2-1; d_gene: -; CDR3aa: CASSLPLAGIDNEQFF; CDR3nt: TGCGCCAGCAGCTTGCCCCTGGCGGGGATCGACAATGAGCAGTTCTTC
v_gene: TRBV29-1; abundance: -; j_gene: TRBJ1-1; d_gene: -; CDR3aa: CSSGGVGDEAFF; CDR3nt: TGCAGCTCTGGGGGTGTGGGGGATGAAGCTTTCTTT
v_gene: TRBV10-3; abundance: -; j_gene: TRBJ2-1; d_gene: -; CDR3aa: CAISTGNGRDEQFF; CDR3nt: TGTGCCATCAGCACAGGAAATGGGAGAGATGAGCAGTTCTTC
v_gene: TRBV12-3/TRBV12-4; abundance: -; j_gene: TRBJ2-3; d_gene: -; CDR3aa: CASSSVLDTQYF; CDR3nt: TGTGCCAGCAGTTCCGTGTTAGATACGCAGTATTTT
v_gene: TRBV20-1; abundance: -; j_gene: TRBJ1-2; d_gene: TRBD1; CDR3aa: CSATNTVPGQGARGYTF; CDR3nt: TGCAGTGCCACCAATACGGTTCCGGGACAGGGGGCGCGGGGCTACACCTTC
v_gene: TRBV13; abundance: -; j_gene: TRBJ2-7; d_gene: TRBD1; CDR3aa: CASSPPDRAEQYF; CDR3nt: TGTGCCAGCAGCCCCCCGGACAGGGCCGAGCAGTACTTC